A single TCR beta chain is shown here with its context. A read error may explain this, as a much larger clone is one base away. The source of the sample is a study of T cells in Graves' hyperthyroidism and ophthalmopathy. Amplification of TCR beta CDR3 regions used RNA as the template. HTBI primers drove first-round RT-PCR of the TCR CDR3. In TCRdb, the multiplex PCR reads were re-called with MiXCR into one record per CDR3 protein. The data show 250,000 to 400,000 distinct CDR3 sequences, approximately 15% seen once. Among ophthalmopathy patients, the Clinical Activity Score reached at least 3, the NOSPECS grade reached at least 4, and duration remained under 3 months. The diagnoses drew upon clinical symptoms, serum thyroxine and TRAb, thyroid ultrasound and orbital computed tomography. The germline V gene encodes CDR1 KGHDR and CDR2 SFDVKD. The CDR3 is 13 residues long.

This TCR was recovered from a woman in her thirties or forties with Graves' ophthalmopathy. The sequencing sample was made of blood. The chain has TRBV24-1 and TRBJ2-2; a possible D gene is TRBD2 (6 bases). The CDR3: CATRDPDTGGLFF. CDR3 coding DNA: TGTGCCACCCGGGACCCAGACACCGGGGGGCTGTTTTTT.